These 16 T cell receptor beta chains were all obtained from the same sample, sequenced in a study of Ad26.COV2.S vaccination and SARS-CoV-2 variants. Here immunoSEQ multiplex PCR was the method, and the copy in TCRdb shows in-frame clones only, minus some. The data contain some 250,000 clones, roughly 88% of them singletons. Treatment here: around 19 received Ad26.COV2.S at low or high dose, single or two shots; 5 received placebo; per-sample allocation not given. Samples analyzed were those drawn on day 63 after the first vaccine or placebo injection. Sequences were derived from peripheral blood, sampled in a trial of Ad26.COV2.S vaccine versus placebo. The origin of the receptors is a person between 18 and 60 years old who received the Ad26.COV2.S COVID-19 vaccine or a placebo.

The chain links TRBV10-3 to TRBJ1-4; D is uncertain. The CDR3 is made up of 12 amino acids. CDR1 and CDR2 from the germline V gene are ENHRY and SYGVKD. Trimming took 11 bases from V and 8 from J, leaving 15 bases between them. CDR3 coding DNA: TGTGCCGCCGGGGAGCTTCGCGAAAAACTGTTTTTT. Translated: CAAGELREKLFF.

The table lists this clone with a few counts. This chain uses TRBV11-2 with TRBJ2-1; unclear D gene. There are 13 residues in the CDR3. Germline loops: CDR1 SGHAT, CDR2 FQNNGV. The germline V and J ends were trimmed by 6 bases and 7 bases, with 13 bases remaining between them. This chain's CDR3 is CASSVGLMNEQFF. The CDR3 nucleotides read TGTGCCAGCAGTGTCGGGCTGATGAATGAGCAGTTCTTC. Complete variable domain (other parts from reference TRBV11-2 and TRBJ2-1): EAGVAQSPRYKIIEKRQSVAFWCNPISGHATLYWYQQILGQGPKLLIQFQNNGVVDDSQLPKDRFSAERLKGVDSTLKIQPAKLEDSAVYLCASSVGLMNEQFFGPGTRLTVL.

DNA of the CDR3: TGTGCCAGTACTATGGGTCCAGGGGGCGCGGAGACCCAGTACTTC. It is translated as CASTMGPGGAETQYF. The J gene is TRBJ2-5, the V gene TRBV19; 8 positions match TRBD1. Per germline, CDR1 LNHDA and CDR2 SQIVND (reference sequence). V gave up 7 bases and J gave up 5 bases; unmatched junction bases: 12. This CDR3 comprises 15 residues.

For this clone: At one boundary the junction diverges from the germline segment, which might be a read error. CDR3 nucleotides: TGCAGCGTTGAATTTGTACGGGGAAGGTCCTCCAACAATGAGCAGTTCTTC. Its protein is CSVEFVRGRSSNNEQFF. The gene calls are TRBV29-1 and TRBJ2-1, with D possibly matching TRBD2 (5 bases). CDR1 is SQVTM, CDR2 ANQGSEA, per germline. The CDR3 runs 17 residues.

The CDR3 spells CASSVAPGGQETQYF. In DNA, the CDR3 is TGTGCCAGCAGCGTCGCCCCGGGAGGACAAGAGACCCAGTACTTC. This sequence joins TRBV9 and TRBJ2-5, with TRBD2 matching over 7 bases. The V segment lost 2 bases and the J segment 2 bases; nucleotides outside the gene matches: 6. CDR3 size: 15 residues. Germline V gives CDR1 SGDLS, CDR2 YYNGEE.

This rearrangement joins TRBV5-1 to TRBJ2-7; 9 bases align to TRBD1. The CDR3 is 16 residues long. The J segment lost 2 bases and the V segment lost 4 bases, leaving 10 bases of the junction unmatched. In germline, CDR1 is SGHRS, CDR2 YFSETQ. CDR3 in amino acids: CASSRLTDRGAYEQYF. DNA of the CDR3: TGCGCCAGCAGCCGACTGACCGACAGGGGGGCCTACGAGCAGTACTTC.

V gene TRBV7-2 combines with J gene TRBJ1-1, with 9 bases that match TRBD1. After removal of 5 bases from V and 5 bases from J, the junction contained 9 bases not matched to a gene. Looked up from germline, CDR1 is SGHTA and CDR2 is FQGNSA. This CDR3 is 15 amino acids long. CDR3 in amino acids: CASSQGQGRVTEAFF. In DNA form, the CDR3 reads TGTGCCAGCAGCCAGGGACAGGGTCGGGTTACTGAAGCTTTCTTT.

The chain is built from TRBV27 and TRBJ2-7, with 8 bases matching TRBD1. Looked up from germline, CDR1 is MNHEY and CDR2 is SMNVEV (reference sequence). The V and J ends lost 6 bases and 2 bases, in that order; junction bases with no gene match: 6. The CDR3 has 14 amino acids. The CDR3 nucleotides read TGTGCCAGCAGGGGGGACAGGAGTCCCTACGAGCAGTACTTC. Its translation is CASRGDRSPYEQYF.

The count of this clone is one. Different DNA sequences within this sample yield the same CDR3. V is TRBV28 and J is TRBJ2-6; D gene ambiguous. From germline, CDR1 is MDHEN and CDR2 SYDVKM. V was trimmed by 3 bases and J by 0 bases, leaving 6 bases between them. CDR3 length: 15 residues. In nucleotides, the CDR3 is TGTGCCAGCAGTTTGGGCGGCTCTGGGGCCAACGTCCTGACTTTC. It codes for CASSLGGSGANVLTF.

The chain combines TRBV12-5 with TRBJ1-2; D call uncertain. Germline values: CDR1 LGHNT, CDR2 FRNRAP. The V gene lost 6 bases and the J gene lost 8 bases, with 19 bases spanning the gap. The CDR3 spans 14 residues. Written as DNA, the CDR3 is TGTGCTAGTGGGGCTGATAGGCTGGCCGAAGGCTACACCTTC. It encodes CASGADRLAEGYTF.

V is TRBV2 and J is TRBJ2-5, with D uncertain. Germline-derived CDR1 and CDR2 are SNHLY and FYNNEI. The CDR3 has 11 residues. V lost 3 bases and J lost 3, with 2 bases in between. DNA for the CDR3: TGTGCCAGCAGTGACGAAGAGACCCAGTACTTC. It is translated as CASSDEETQYF.

The chain has TRBV7-9 and TRBJ1-6, with a weak D call TRBD1 (6 bases). V gave up 5 bases and J gave up 2 bases, with 10 bases separating them. CDR3 length: 15 residues. Germline V lookup: CDR1 SEHNR, CDR2 FQNEAQ (reference sequence). The CDR3 loop reads CASSPGGPYNSPLHF. As DNA, the CDR3 is TGTGCCAGCAGCCCCGGGGGCCCCTATAATTCACCCCTCCACTTT. The variable domain in full, completed from reference TRBV7-9 and TRBJ1-6, reads DTGVSQNPRHKITKRGQNVTFRCDPISEHNRLYWYRQTLGQGPEFLTYFQNEAQLEKSRLLSDRFSAERPKGSFSTLEIQRTEQGDSAMYLCASSPGGPYNSPLHFGNGTRLTVT.

V is TRBV10-1 and J is TRBJ1-6; D not certain. The V end lost 0 bases, the J end lost 10 bases, and 7 bases lay between the germline ends. The germline V gene has CDR1 WNHNN and CDR2 SYGVQD (reference sequence). CDR3 length: 13 amino acids. The CDR3 reads CASSESEGSPLHF. As DNA, the CDR3 is TGCGCCAGCAGTGAGTCGGAAGGATCACCCCTCCACTTT.

This chain uses TRBV4-3 with TRBJ2-1; D may match TRBD1 or TRBD2 (6 bases each). The germline gives CDR1 LGHNA, CDR2 YSLEER. V lost 2 bases and J 7 bases, leaving 9 bases between the germline ends. CDR3 size: 13 residues. The CDR3 nucleotides read TGCGCCAGCAGCCAAAAGGGGGGTAATGAGCAGTTCTTC. It yields the protein CASSQKGGNEQFF.

Only a few counts were recorded for this clone. V is TRBV6-5 and J is TRBJ2-1; TRBD1 matches at 10 bases. V was clipped by 6 bases and J by 7 bases; unmatched bases: 9. The CDR3 runs to 15 residues. Germline assignment: CDR1 MNHEY and CDR2 SVGAGI. CDR3 loop: CASRPWDRGRNEQFF. For the CDR3, the DNA is TGTGCCAGCAGGCCTTGGGACAGGGGCAGGAATGAGCAGTTCTTC.

This chain joins TRBV28 and TRBJ1-4, with TRBD1 as a possible D gene (6 bases). The CDR3 spans 14 residues. V lost 6 bases to trimming and J lost 3 bases, with 11 bases between them. CDR1 and CDR2 (germline): MDHEN, SYDVKM. DNA for the CDR3: TGTGCCAGCAGAGACCAGGGGCCTAATGAAAAACTGTTTTTT. It is translated as CASRDQGPNEKLFF. Full variable domain (outside the CDR3, taken from reference TRBV28 and TRBJ1-4): DVKVTQSSRYLVKRTGEKVFLECVQDMDHENMFWYRQDPGLGLRLIYFSYDVKMKEKGDIPEGYSVSREKKERFSLILESASTNQTSMYLCASRDQGPNEKLFFGSGTQLSVL.